This TCR beta chain comes out of a study of siplizumab effects on memory and regulatory T cells. Clones were read by immunoSEQ multiplex PCR, and TCRdb kept only the in-frame ones, dropping some. Of about 100,000 clones in the sample, more than 85% were seen once. This clone was seen only once. Its specificity is unknown. The V gene lost 0 bases and the J gene lost 4 bases, with 6 bases spanning the gap. Germline loops: CDR1 MNHNY, CDR2 SVGAGI (reference sequence). This CDR3 spans 13 amino acids. Overall study findings and caveats: The mean Treg-derived percentage of mappable alloreactive CD4+ clones was 55% to 80% with siplizumab compared with about 27% in controls.

The chain employs TRBV6-6 and TRBJ1-1; D ambiguous. The origin of this receptor is a human donor in good health. The specimen sequenced was CD4+ T cells sorted from blood. CDR3 sequence reads: CASSYSAGTEAFF. The CDR3 DNA reads TGTGCCAGCAGTTACTCGGCCGGCACTGAAGCTTTCTTT.